This TCR beta chain comes out of a study of T cell responses to AZD1222 COVID-19 vaccine. To note about this clone: Its specificity is unknown.

Assay: immunoSEQ multiplex PCR; the TCRdb copy retains only in-frame clones and omits some. This sample has 150,000 to 200,000 clones, with 80% to 95% found just once. The CDR3 is 11 residues long. Looked up from germline, CDR1 is LNHDA and CDR2 is SQIVND (reference sequence). The ends were cut back, 2 bases at V and 9 bases at J, with 2 bases in the middle. Study observations and caveats: The donor group comprised mostly white British people and more females; the analysis possibly underestimated clonal diversity. Sampled repertoires all dated from after the peak T cell response.

The specimen comprised peripheral blood, sampled on day 0 of AZD1222 vaccination. This TCR derives from an adult in good health. The gene calls are TRBV19 and TRBJ1-6; D unresolved. The CDR3, as DNA: TGTGCCAGTAGTATAAGTTCACCCCTCCACTTT. Translating gives CASSISSPLHF.